The 3 T cell receptor beta chains below come from one sample, sequenced in a study of identical twins. MiXCR, applied by TCRdb to the 5' RACE reads, yields one record per CDR3 protein. The sample lists about 530,000 distinct CDR3 sequences, around 24% occurring once. These data also formed part of another study, on yellow fever vaccine responses in identical twins.

Input material: CD4+ T cells sorted from blood. These receptor sequences come from a woman aged 18-29 years in good health.

This clonotype was found a few times. This chain connects TRBV28 to TRBJ2-6, with D unresolved. This CDR3 is 14 amino acids long. Germline V gene sequence: CDR1 MDHEN, CDR2 SYDVKM. V shed 8 bases and J shed 0 bases, with 8 bases lying between them. The CDR3 protein is CASYPSSGANVLTF. DNA for the CDR3: TGTGCCAGCTACCCTAGCTCTGGGGCCAACGTCCTGACTTTC.

This clonotype has a handful of counts. This CDR3 reads CSASSPGQGGYNEQFF. The DNA of the CDR3 is TGCAGTGCTTCCTCCCCGGGACAGGGAGGCTACAATGAGCAGTTCTTC. The rearrangement uses TRBV20-1 and TRBJ2-1, with TRBD1 matching 9 bases. This CDR3 has 16 amino acids. CDR1 and CDR2 from the germline V gene are DFQATT and SNEGSKA (reference sequence). V gave up 5 bases and J gave up 3 bases; unmatched junction bases: 11.

This clonotype has just a few counts. This chain uses TRBV6-5 with TRBJ2-7; no definite D call. Germline CDR1 is MNHEY and CDR2 is SVGAGI. The ends were cut back, 2 bases at V and 2 bases at J, with 7 bases in the middle. The CDR3 is 13 amino acids. In DNA, the CDR3 is TGTGCCAGCAGTTACGTTCAGACCTACGAGCAGTACTTC. Translated, it gives CASSYVQTYEQYF.